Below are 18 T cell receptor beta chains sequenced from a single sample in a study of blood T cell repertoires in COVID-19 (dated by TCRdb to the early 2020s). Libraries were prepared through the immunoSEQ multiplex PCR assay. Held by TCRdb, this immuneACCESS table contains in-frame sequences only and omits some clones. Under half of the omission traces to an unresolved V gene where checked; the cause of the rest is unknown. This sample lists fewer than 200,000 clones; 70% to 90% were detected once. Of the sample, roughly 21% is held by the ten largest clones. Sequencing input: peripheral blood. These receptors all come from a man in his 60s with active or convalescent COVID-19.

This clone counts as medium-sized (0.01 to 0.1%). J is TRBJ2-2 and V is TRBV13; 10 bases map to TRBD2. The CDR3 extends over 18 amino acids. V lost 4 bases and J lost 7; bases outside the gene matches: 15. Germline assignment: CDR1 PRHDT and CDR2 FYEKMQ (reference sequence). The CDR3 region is CASSSGSSPGLAIGELFF. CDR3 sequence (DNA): TGTGCCAGCAGCTCGGGCTCTTCCCCGGGACTAGCGATCGGGGAGCTGTTTTTT.

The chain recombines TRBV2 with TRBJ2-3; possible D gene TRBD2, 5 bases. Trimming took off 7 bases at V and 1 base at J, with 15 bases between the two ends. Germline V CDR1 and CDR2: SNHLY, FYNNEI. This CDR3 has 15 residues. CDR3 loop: CASTPTWRGTDTQYF. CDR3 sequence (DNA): TGTGCCAGCACCCCCACGTGGCGGGGCACAGATACGCAGTATTTT.

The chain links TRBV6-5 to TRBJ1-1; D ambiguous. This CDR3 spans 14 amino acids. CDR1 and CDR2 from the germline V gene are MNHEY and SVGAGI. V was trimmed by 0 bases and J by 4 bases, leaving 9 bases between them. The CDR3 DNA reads TGTGCCAGCAGTTACTCCAGACACGTCACTGAAGCTTTCTTT. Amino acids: CASSYSRHVTEAFF.

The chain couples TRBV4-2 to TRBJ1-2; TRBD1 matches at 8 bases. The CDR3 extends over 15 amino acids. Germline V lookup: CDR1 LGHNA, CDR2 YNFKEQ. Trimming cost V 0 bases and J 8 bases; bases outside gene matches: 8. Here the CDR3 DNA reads TGTGCCAGCAGCCAAGACCTCCAGGGGGCGAGGGGCTACACCTTC. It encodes CASSQDLQGARGYTF.

CDR3 protein: CASSYLQGNYGYTF. CDR3 coding DNA: TGCGCCAGCAGCTACCTACAGGGAAACTATGGCTACACCTTC. The chain employs TRBV5-1 and TRBJ1-2; TRBD1 might be the D (6 bases). V lost 3 bases and J lost 2, with 11 bases in between. Germline CDR1 SGHRS, CDR2 YFSETQ. This CDR3 comprises 14 residues.

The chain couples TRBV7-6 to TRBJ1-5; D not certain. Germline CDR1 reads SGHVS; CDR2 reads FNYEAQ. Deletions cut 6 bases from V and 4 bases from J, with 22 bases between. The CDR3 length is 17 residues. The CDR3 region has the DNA TGTGCCAGCAGTCTTAGAGGTGGCCTGGCGGGGAATCAGCCCCAGCATTTT. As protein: CASSLRGGLAGNQPQHF.

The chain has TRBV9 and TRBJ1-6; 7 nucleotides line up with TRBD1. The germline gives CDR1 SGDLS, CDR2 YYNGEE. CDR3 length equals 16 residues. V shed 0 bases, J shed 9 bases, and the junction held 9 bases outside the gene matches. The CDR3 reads CASSVGNDRVGSPLHF. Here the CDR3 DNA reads TGTGCCAGCAGCGTAGGTAATGACAGGGTGGGTTCACCCCTCCACTTT.

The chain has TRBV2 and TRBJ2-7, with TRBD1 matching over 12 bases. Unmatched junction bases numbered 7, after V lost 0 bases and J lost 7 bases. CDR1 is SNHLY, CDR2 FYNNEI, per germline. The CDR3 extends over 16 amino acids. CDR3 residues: CASSEAAGTGGYEQYF. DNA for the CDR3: TGTGCCAGCAGTGAAGCGGCCGGGACAGGGGGCTATGAGCAGTACTTC.

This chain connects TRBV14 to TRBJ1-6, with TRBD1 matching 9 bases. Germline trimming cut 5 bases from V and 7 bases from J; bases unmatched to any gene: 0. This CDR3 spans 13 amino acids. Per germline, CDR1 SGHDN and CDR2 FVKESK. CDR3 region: CASSGQGNSPLHF. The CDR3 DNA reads TGTGCCAGCAGCGGACAGGGGAATTCACCCCTCCACTTT. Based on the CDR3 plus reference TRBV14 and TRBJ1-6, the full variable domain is EAGVTQFPSHSVIEKGQTVTLRCDPISGHDNLYWYRRVMGKEIKFLLHFVKESKQDESGMPNNRFLAERTGGTYSTLKVQPAELEDSGVYFCASSGQGNSPLHFGNGTRLTVT.

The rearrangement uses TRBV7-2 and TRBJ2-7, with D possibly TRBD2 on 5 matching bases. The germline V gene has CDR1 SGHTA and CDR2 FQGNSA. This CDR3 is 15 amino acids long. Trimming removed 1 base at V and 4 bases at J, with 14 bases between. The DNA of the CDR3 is TGTGCCAGCAGCTTAGTCGGTGCTAGCCGGTACGAGCAGTACTTC. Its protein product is CASSLVGASRYEQYF.

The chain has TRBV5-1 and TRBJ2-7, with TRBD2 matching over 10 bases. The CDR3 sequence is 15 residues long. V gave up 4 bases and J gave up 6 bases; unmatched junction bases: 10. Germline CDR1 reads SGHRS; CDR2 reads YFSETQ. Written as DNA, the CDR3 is TGCGCCAGCAGCGGACCGTTAGCGGGGGGCGCCGAGCAGTACTTC. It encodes CASSGPLAGGAEQYF.

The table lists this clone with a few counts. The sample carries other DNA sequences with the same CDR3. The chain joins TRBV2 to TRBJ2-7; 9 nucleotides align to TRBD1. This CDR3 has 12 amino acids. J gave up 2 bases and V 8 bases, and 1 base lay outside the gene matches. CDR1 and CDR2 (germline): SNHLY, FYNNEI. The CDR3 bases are TGTGCCAGCCGGGACAGGGCCTACGAGCAGTACTTC. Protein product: CASRDRAYEQYF. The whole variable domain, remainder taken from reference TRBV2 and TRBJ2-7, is EPEVTQTPSHQVTQMGQEVILRCVPISNHLYFYWYRQILGQKVEFLVSFYNNEISEKSEIFDDQFSVERPDGSNFTLKIRSTKLEDSAMYFCASRDRAYEQYFGPGTRLTVT.

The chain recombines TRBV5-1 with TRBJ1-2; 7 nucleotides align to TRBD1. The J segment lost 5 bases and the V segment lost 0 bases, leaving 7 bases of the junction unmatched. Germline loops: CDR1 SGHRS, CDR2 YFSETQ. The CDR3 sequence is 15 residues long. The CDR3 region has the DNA TGCGCCAGCAGCTTGGTAGGGACAGTTGGGTATGGCTACACCTTC. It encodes CASSLVGTVGYGYTF.

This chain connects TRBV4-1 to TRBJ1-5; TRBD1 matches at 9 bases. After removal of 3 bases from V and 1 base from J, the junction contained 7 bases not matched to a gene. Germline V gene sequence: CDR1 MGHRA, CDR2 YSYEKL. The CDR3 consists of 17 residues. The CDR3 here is CASSQTTGGQSNQPQHF. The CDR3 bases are TGCGCCAGCAGCCAGACGACAGGGGGTCAGAGCAATCAGCCCCAGCATTTT.

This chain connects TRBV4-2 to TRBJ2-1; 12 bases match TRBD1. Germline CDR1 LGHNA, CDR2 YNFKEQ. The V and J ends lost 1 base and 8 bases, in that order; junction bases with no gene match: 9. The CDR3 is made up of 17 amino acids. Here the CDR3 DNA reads TGTGCCAGCAGCCAAGGGGCGGGACAGGGGGCGGGGGATGAGCAGTTCTTC. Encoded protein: CASSQGAGQGAGDEQFF.

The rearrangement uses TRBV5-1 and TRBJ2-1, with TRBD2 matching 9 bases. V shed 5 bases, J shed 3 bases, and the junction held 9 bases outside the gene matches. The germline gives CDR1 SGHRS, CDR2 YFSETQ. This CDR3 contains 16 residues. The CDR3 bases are TGCGCCAGCAGTTATAGCGGGGGAATTTTCTACAATGAGCAGTTCTTC. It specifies CASSYSGGIFYNEQFF.

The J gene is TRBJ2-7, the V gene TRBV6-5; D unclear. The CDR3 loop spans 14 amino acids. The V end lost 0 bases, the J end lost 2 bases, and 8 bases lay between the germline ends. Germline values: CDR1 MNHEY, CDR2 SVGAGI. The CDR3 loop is CASSYSGGTYEQYF. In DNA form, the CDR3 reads TGTGCCAGCAGTTACTCTGGCGGAACCTACGAGCAGTACTTC.

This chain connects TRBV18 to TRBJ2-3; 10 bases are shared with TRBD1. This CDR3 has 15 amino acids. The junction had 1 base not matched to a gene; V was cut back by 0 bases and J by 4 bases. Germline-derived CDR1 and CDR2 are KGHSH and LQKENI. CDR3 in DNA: TGTGCCAGCTCACCACCGGGACAGGGGTCAGATACGCAGTATTTT. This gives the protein CASSPPGQGSDTQYF. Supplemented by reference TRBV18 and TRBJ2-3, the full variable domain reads NAGVMQNPRHLVRRRGQEARLRCSPMKGHSHVYWYRQLPEEGLKFMVYLQKENIIDESGMPKERFSAEFPKEGPSILRIQQVVRGDSAAYFCASSPPGQGSDTQYFGPGTRLTVL.